This TCR beta chain was sequenced during a study of shared clonotypes between healthy human individuals. About this clone itself: The same CDR3 arises from other DNA sequences in this sample as well.

This CDR3 has 13 residues. V was trimmed by 2 bases and J by 5 bases, leaving 6 bases between them. Germline CDR1 reads MNHEY; CDR2 reads SMNVEV (reference sequence). Measured with immunoSEQ multiplex PCR; TCRdb has only the in-frame clones, and not every one. The sample yields millions of clones, approximately 94% seen once. Terminally differentiated effector memory CD45RA+ cells were excluded by CCR7 positive selection of CD45RO-negative cells. This sequence originates from a man aged 18 to 30 in good health. Some clones in this sample may be carry-over from other donors' samples. J is TRBJ2-2 and V is TRBV27, with D unresolved. Sequencing used naive CD8+ T cells from PBMCs. CDR3 DNA: TGTGCCAGCAGTTTAGGATTGACCGGGGAGCTGTTTTTT. Its protein is CASSLGLTGELFF.